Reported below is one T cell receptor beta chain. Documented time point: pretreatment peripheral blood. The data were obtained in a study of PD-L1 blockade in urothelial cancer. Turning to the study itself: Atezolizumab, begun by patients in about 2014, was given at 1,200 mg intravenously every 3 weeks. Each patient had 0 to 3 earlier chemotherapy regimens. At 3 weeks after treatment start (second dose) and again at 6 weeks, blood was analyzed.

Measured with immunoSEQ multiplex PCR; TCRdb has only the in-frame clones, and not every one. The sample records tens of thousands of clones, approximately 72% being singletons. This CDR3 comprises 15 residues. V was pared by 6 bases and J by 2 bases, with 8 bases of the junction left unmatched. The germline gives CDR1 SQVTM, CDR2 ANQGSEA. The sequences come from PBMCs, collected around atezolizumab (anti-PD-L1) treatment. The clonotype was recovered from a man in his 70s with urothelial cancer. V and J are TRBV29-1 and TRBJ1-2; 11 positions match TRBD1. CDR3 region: CSVPRTGGANYGYTF. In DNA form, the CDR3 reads TGCAGCGTCCCCCGGACAGGGGGCGCCAACTATGGCTACACCTTC.